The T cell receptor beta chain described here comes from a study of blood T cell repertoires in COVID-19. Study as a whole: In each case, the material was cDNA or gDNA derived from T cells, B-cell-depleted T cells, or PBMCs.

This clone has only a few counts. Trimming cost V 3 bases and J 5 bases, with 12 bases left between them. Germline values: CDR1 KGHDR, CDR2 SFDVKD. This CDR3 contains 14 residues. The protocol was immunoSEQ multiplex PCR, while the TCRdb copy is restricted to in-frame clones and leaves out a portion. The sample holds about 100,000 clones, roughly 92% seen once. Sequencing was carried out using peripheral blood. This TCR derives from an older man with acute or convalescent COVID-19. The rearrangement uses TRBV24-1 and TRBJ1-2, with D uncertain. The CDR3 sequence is CATSDGGVGYGYTF. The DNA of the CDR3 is TGTGCCACCAGTGATGGCGGGGTAGGGTATGGCTACACCTTC.